These T cell receptor beta chains were read from a single sample in a study of T cell repertoires in aging, cancer and after chemotherapy. From the multiplex PCR reads, TCRdb called clonotypes with MiXCR, one entry per CDR3 protein. Of nearly 5,000 distinct CDR3 sequences listed, over 25% are singletons. The sequenced sample consisted of blood. The receptors stem from a human donor with a blood cancer. The donor label of this sample is uncertain. Each CDR3 is given with its conserved first and last residue. A D gene is named only where the DNA matches it firmly. Rows give clone size only sometimes, using once, few, many, or a class for an expanded clone.

d_gene	abundance	v_gene	j_gene	CDR3nt	CDR3aa
-	-	TRBV5-5	TRBJ1-3	TGTGCCAGCAGCTTCCGCCGGGACCCTGGAAACACCATATATTTT	CASSFRRDPGNTIYF
TRBD1	-	TRBV29-1	TRBJ2-7	TGCAGCGTCCCCCGGGACAGGGGAAGCGAGCAGTACTTC	CSVPRDRGSEQYF
-	-	TRBV19	TRBJ2-7	TGTGCCAGTAGTACGTTCATGGGGAGCGAGCAGTACTTC	CASSTFMGSEQYF
-	large	TRBV5-5	TRBJ2-1	TGTGCCAGCAGCTTGTTGGACAATGAGCAGTTCTTC	CASSLLDNEQFF
-	once	TRBV5-1	TRBJ2-2	TGCGCCAGCAGCTACCCTCTCGGGACCGGGGAGCTGTTTTTT	CASSYPLGTGELFF
TRBD1	-	TRBV18	TRBJ1-1	TGTGCCAGCTCACTTTCGACAGGGCTGATGACTGAAGCTTTCTTT	CASSLSTGLMTEAFF
TRBD2	few	TRBV7-9	TRBJ2-1	TGTGCCAGCAGCTTGCGGGGGTACAATGAGCAGTTCTTC	CASSLRGYNEQFF
-	-	TRBV6-2/TRBV6-3	TRBJ1-1	TGTGCCAGCAGTTACTCGGATTGGTGGGGGAGCTATGAAGCTTTCTTT	CASSYSDWWGSYEAFF
-	few	TRBV6-2/TRBV6-3	TRBJ2-2	TGTGCCAGCAGTTTTGAGGGGGGCGCGAACACCGGGGAGCTGTTTTTT	CASSFEGGANTGELFF
-	-	TRBV20-1	TRBJ1-1	TGCAGTGCTAGGACAGACATTAACACTGAAGCTTTCTTT	CSARTDINTEAFF
TRBD2	-	TRBV5-1	TRBJ2-1	TGCGCCAGCAGCTTTTTAGCGGGAGGCCTATACAATGAGCAGTTCTTC	CASSFLAGGLYNEQFF
-	-	TRBV6-2/TRBV6-3	TRBJ2-7	TGTGCCAGCAAACGGGCCCCAGAAACCTACGAGCAGTACTTC	CASKRAPETYEQYF
TRBD1	few	TRBV6-4	TRBJ1-2	TGTGCCAGCAGTGACTTCACGGGACAGGGACTTCCTAACTATGGCTACACCTTC	CASSDFTGQGLPNYGYTF
-	-	TRBV7-2	TRBJ2-7	TGTGCCAGCAGCTCCCGAAGGGGATATAGCTCCTACGAGCAGTACTTC	CASSSRRGYSSYEQYF
-	-	TRBV7-2	TRBJ1-2	TGTGCCAGCAGCTCCCCGGACAGCGGTCCCGCTTACTATGGCTACACCTTC	CASSSPDSGPAYYGYTF
-	few	TRBV6-5	TRBJ2-7	TGTGCCAGCAGTTATCAATTTTTGGTCGAGCAGTACTTC	CASSYQFLVEQYF
-	-	TRBV12-3/TRBV12-4	TRBJ2-5	TGTGCCAGCAGTCTCACCGGGGGCGGAGAGACCCAGTACTTC	CASSLTGGGETQYF
TRBD1	-	TRBV19	TRBJ1-1	TGTGCCAGTAGCGGGACAGGGTACGGAACTGAAGCTTTCTTT	CASSGTGYGTEAFF
TRBD1	-	TRBV11-3	TRBJ2-2	TGTGCCAGCAGCCCCAGCCAGGGGGTCAAAACCGGGGAGCTGTTTTTT	CASSPSQGVKTGELFF
TRBD2	medium-sized	TRBV19	TRBJ2-5	TGTGCCAGCCCGTTCCCTAGCGGGGGGGCGCGGGAGACCCAGTACTTC	CASPFPSGGARETQYF
-	-	TRBV6-2/TRBV6-3	TRBJ2-7	TGTGCCAGCAGTTACTCGAAGGGACCTAGGCAGTACTTC	CASSYSKGPRQYF
-	medium-sized	TRBV12-3/TRBV12-4	TRBJ1-2	TGTGCCAGCAGTCAAGGGTCCCTCCGAGGAGGCTACACCTTC	CASSQGSLRGGYTF